This TCR beta chain was recovered during a study of regulatory T cells in long-lasting Graves disease. Time point described: persistent/refractory GD, antithyroid drugs over 5 years with positive TRAb. TCR sequences were obtained from RNA taken from PBMCs. Investigators prepared the TCR beta libraries by applying iRepertoire HTBI primers and Arm-PCR of CDR3 regions. One entry per CDR3 protein results from TCRdb running MiXCR on the multiplex PCR reads. The data hold under 500,000 distinct CDR3 sequences, with around 21% observed a single time. Germline V CDR1 and CDR2: SEHNR, FQNEAQ (reference sequence). V lost 0 bases to trimming and J lost 5 bases, with 10 bases between them. The CDR3 is 14 amino acids.

The receptor comes from a female donor with Graves disease. The chain employs TRBV7-9 and TRBJ2-5; perhaps TRBD1 as D (6 bases). This material consisted of peripheral blood mononuclear cells (PBMCs), taken when the disease was refractory, from a patient treated with antithyroid drugs. The CDR3 DNA follows: TGTGCCAGCAGCTTAGCGGGCCAGGGGGAGACCCAGTACTTC. Its translation is CASSLAGQGETQYF.